The clone carrying this TCR beta chain was seen once. The table came from immunoSEQ multiplex PCR; TCRdb's copy has only in-frame clones and leaves some out. The table includes 120,000 or so clones, around nine tenths detected once. The data were obtained in a study of T cell responses to AZD1222 COVID-19 vaccine. Germline V lookup: CDR1 SNHLY, CDR2 FYNNEI. The ends were cut back, 8 bases at V and 4 bases at J, with 22 bases in the middle. There are 16 residues in the CDR3. The chain has TRBV2 and TRBJ2-3; D gene uncertain. The sequenced sample was peripheral blood, obtained 28 days after the second AZD1222 dose. This sequence was found in an adult who received the AZD1222 COVID-19 vaccine. CDR3 DNA sequence: TGTGCCAGCGTCCTGCAGCCGTCCCCCACGGCAGATACGCAGTATTTT. This translates into CASVLQPSPTADTQYF.